This TCR beta chain appears in the sequencing data of a study of graft-versus-host responses after intestinal transplantation. At the level of the study: Tacrolimus and steroids were given for 2 to 4 years to all recipients after anti-thymocyte globulin induction.

Turning to this clone: Antigen specificity is unknown.

Method: immunoSEQ multiplex PCR; TCRdb's copy keeps in-frame clones and lacks some. The table records 77,000 or so clones, about 94% of them present only once. CDR1 is SGHTS and CDR2 is YDEGEE in the germline V gene. V lost 3 bases, J lost 3 bases, and 2 bases stayed unmatched. This CDR3 has 14 amino acids. The specimen comprised unstimulated CD8+ T cells sorted from spleen or lymph node cells, sampled before intestinal transplant. The chain is built from TRBV5-8 and TRBJ2-3; 9 bases are a match to TRBD1. The sequence was collected from a human donor who received an intestinal transplant. The CDR3 region is CASSSGTGTDTQYF. The DNA of the CDR3 is TGTGCCAGCAGCTCCGGGACAGGGACAGATACGCAGTATTTT.